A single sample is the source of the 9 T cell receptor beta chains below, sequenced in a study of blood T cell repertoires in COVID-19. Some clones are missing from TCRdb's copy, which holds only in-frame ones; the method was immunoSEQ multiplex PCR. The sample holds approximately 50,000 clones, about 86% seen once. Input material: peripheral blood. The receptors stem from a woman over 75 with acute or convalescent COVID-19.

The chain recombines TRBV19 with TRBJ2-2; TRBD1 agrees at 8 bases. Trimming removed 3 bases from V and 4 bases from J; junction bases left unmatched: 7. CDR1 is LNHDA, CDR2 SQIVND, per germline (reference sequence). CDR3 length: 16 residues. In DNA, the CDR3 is TGTGCCAGTAGTATCCCAGGGGGCGCGGGCACCGGGGAGCTGTTTTTT. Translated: CASSIPGGAGTGELFF.

CDR3 residues: CSFAQGMGYIEQFF. The CDR3 nucleotides are TGCAGCTTTGCACAGGGGATGGGATATATTGAGCAGTTCTTC. This chain joins TRBV29-1 and TRBJ2-1, with 7 bases aligning to TRBD1. CDR1 is SQVTM, CDR2 ANQGSEA, per germline. This CDR3 comprises 14 residues. V trimming: 8 bases; J trimming: 9 bases; junction bases outside the gene matches: 16.

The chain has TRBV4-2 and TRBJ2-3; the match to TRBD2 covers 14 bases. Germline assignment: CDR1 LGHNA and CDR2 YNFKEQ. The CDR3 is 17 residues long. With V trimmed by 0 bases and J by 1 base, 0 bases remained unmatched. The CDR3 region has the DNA TGTGCCAGCAGCCAAGAGACTAGCGGGGGGGGCACAGATACGCAGTATTTT. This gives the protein CASSQETSGGGTDTQYF.

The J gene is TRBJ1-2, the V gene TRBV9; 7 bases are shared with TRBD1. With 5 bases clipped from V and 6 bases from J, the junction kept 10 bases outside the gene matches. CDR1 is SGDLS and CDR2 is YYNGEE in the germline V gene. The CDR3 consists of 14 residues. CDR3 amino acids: CASSTRQGSDGYTF. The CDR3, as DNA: TGTGCCAGCAGTACTCGACAGGGATCTGATGGCTACACCTTC.

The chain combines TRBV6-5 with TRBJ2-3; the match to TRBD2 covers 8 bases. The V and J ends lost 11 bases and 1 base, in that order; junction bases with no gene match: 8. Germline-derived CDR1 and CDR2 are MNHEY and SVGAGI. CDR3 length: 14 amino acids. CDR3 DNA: TGTGCCGTTCAGCGGGGGACCCGCACAGATACGCAGTATTTT. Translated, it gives CAVQRGTRTDTQYF.

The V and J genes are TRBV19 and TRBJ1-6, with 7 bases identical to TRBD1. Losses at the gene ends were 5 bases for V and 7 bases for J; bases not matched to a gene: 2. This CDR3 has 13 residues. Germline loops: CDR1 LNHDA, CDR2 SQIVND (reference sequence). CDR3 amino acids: CASSVQGNSPLHF. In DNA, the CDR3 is TGTGCCAGTAGTGTACAGGGGAATTCACCCCTCCACTTT.

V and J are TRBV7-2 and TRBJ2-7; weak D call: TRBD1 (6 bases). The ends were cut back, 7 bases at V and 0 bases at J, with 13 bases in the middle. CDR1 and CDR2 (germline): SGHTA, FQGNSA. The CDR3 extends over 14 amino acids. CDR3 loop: CASTLDRFSYEQYF. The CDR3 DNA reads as TGTGCCAGCACTCTTGACAGGTTCTCCTACGAGCAGTACTTC.

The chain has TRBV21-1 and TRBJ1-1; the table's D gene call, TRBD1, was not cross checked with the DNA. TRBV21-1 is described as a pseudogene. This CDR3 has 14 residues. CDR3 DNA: TGTGCCAGCAGCATAGCGACAGCGAACACTGAAGCTTTCTTT. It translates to CASSIATANTEAFF.

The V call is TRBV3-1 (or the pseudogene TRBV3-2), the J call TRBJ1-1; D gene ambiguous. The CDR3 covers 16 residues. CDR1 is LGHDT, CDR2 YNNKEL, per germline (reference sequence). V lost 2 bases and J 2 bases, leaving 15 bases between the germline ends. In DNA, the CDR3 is TGTGCCAGCAGCCAACCCCAGACGGGTATTAACACTGAAGCTTTCTTT. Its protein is CASSQPQTGINTEAFF.